Listed below are T cell receptor beta chains from one sample, sequenced in a study of human T cells and chemical hapten exposure. TCRdb re-analysed the RACE reads in MiXCR, keeping a single row per CDR3 protein. The data hold about 34,000 distinct CDR3 sequences, with more than 6% observed a single time. The sequences come from whole blood, collected in connection with sensitization to the hapten diphenylcyclopropenone (DPC). These receptors all stem from a woman in her thirties with alopecia areata. Some clones in this sample may be carry-over from other donors' samples. Each CDR3 is given with its conserved first and last residue. Each record gives: CDR3 protein, J gene, V gene.

CASSQTGDEQFF,TRBJ2-1,TRBV7-9
CASSQDLDVSTDTQYF,TRBJ2-3,TRBV4-3
CASSRRESTDTQYF,TRBJ2-3,TRBV7-9
CASSLLGTNYGYTF,TRBJ1-2,TRBV6-2/TRBV6-3
CASRLPGAYEQYF,TRBJ2-7,TRBV28
CASSPNRNEQFF,TRBJ2-1,TRBV7-2
CASSLAGTANSPLHF,TRBJ1-6,TRBV7-2
CASSLSAGLSTDTQYF,TRBJ2-3,TRBV7-2
CATSDFEETGELFF,TRBJ2-2,TRBV24-1
CAWSGIPPPGDRTEAFF,TRBJ1-1,TRBV30
CAGRDRGRAEAFF,TRBJ1-1,TRBV5-8
CSARGGSGQPQHF,TRBJ1-5,TRBV20-1
CASSPRGAVNSPLHF,TRBJ1-6,TRBV6-2/TRBV6-3
CASTQKGLLNEKLFF,TRBJ1-4,TRBV2
CASSRAGESIYGYTF,TRBJ1-2,TRBV3-1
CASSSYLRTDTQYF,TRBJ2-3,TRBV7-2
CASSHRTGNTIYF,TRBJ1-3,TRBV16
CASSRNPDLGGAFF,TRBJ1-1,TRBV5-1
CASSPSGGANIQYF,TRBJ2-4,TRBV4-2
CASSLEGRGLPYEQYF,TRBJ2-7,TRBV5-1
CSVDVGANRDTQYF,TRBJ2-3,TRBV29-1
CASSVASSGEDNEQFF,TRBJ2-1,TRBV9
CASSLEVAGDNEQFF,TRBJ2-1,TRBV5-1
CSARIGELFF,TRBJ2-2,TRBV29-1
CASSSRRNTEAFF,TRBJ1-1,TRBV7-3
CASSFPPRNTEAFF,TRBJ1-1,TRBV12-3/TRBV12-4
CASSFNTDEQYF,TRBJ2-7,TRBV11-2
CASRSGHSSYEQYF,TRBJ2-7,TRBV12-3/TRBV12-4
CSARPGAVSTDTQYF,TRBJ2-3,TRBV20-1
CSARDSSGGVADTQYF,TRBJ2-3,TRBV20-1
CASSQDWTPNTEAFF,TRBJ1-1,TRBV4-1
CSASRTSRDTQYF,TRBJ2-3,TRBV20-1
CASSFLYEQFF,TRBJ2-1,TRBV7-9
CANSTKGQGAGNQPQHF,TRBJ1-5,TRBV28
CASSPTGRETQYF,TRBJ2-5,TRBV5-1
CASSLKDTYGYTF,TRBJ1-2,TRBV5-1
CSASWRGTGELFF,TRBJ2-2,TRBV20-1
CASSHRRTSYNSPLHF,TRBJ1-6,TRBV14
CASSYSRPRMAGELFF,TRBJ2-2,TRBV6-5
CASSLGGGRIDYGYTF,TRBJ1-2,TRBV7-2
CSARTFPGTDYGYTF,TRBJ1-2,TRBV20-1
CASSPLLGEGQPQHF,TRBJ1-5,TRBV28
CASSIRGGNGYTF,TRBJ1-2,TRBV27
CASTDSSYEQYF,TRBJ2-7,TRBV27
CASRNKPSGQKSYEQYF,TRBJ2-7,TRBV6-5
CASSLRDRGGIRSNQPQHF,TRBJ1-5,TRBV6-2/TRBV6-3
CASDREDRNTIYF,TRBJ1-3,TRBV12-3/TRBV12-4
CASSLVSGDTEAFF,TRBJ1-1,TRBV7-9
CASSQDLQGYEQYF,TRBJ2-7,TRBV3-1
CASSFPGQPTDTQYF,TRBJ2-3,TRBV7-2